This record looks at one T cell receptor beta chain sequence and its context. Antigen unknown. This CDR3 spans 14 amino acids. Germline CDR1 and CDR2: SQVTM and ANQGSEA. V lost 8 bases and J lost 0, with 14 bases in between. This entry comes from a study of T cells in Graves' hyperthyroidism and ophthalmopathy. Findings and limits, study-wide: Ophthalmopathy, which appeared later, was predicted by the model a median 6.5 months before onset.

RNA transcripts yielded amplified TCR beta CDR3 regions. The HTBI primer set drove a first-round RT-PCR of the TCR CDR3. TCRdb itself ran the multiplex PCR reads through MiXCR, one entry per CDR3 protein. This sample has about 210,000 distinct CDR3 sequences, with roughly 18% found just once. Recently diagnosed hyperthyroidism of less than 2 months' duration affected patients aged 18 to 65. Patients were excluded for uncontrolled infection, other autoimmune disease, pregnancy or lactation. Fresh 10 ml peripheral blood yielded PBMCs. The source is a man in his fifties or sixties with Graves' hyperthyroidism. Specimen: blood. The chain uses TRBV29-1 and TRBJ1-3; D gene ambiguous. In DNA, the CDR3 is TGCAGCCCGTTCGGGGTTGCCTCTGGAAACACCATATATTTT. It specifies CSPFGVASGNTIYF.